The 30 T cell receptor beta chains below come from one sample, sequenced in a study of post-analysis software for immune sequencing data. Study-wide results and limits: Patients used about five TRBV segments, including TRBV5-6, TRBV5-1 and TRBV20-1, more often than controls.

Unique molecular identifiers had been added to the TCR beta cDNA libraries. TCRdb re-analysed the PCR reads in MiXCR, keeping a single row per CDR3 protein. Here the sample spans 430,000 or so distinct CDR3 sequences, more than 30% being singletons. For these TCRs, the target antigens are not known. The sample comprised blood. These receptors were obtained from a girl aged 2-10 years with multiple sclerosis.

The chain has TRBV3-1 and TRBJ2-1; weak D call: TRBD2 (5 bases). The CDR3 sequence is 15 residues long. The germline V gene encodes CDR1 LGHDT and CDR2 YNNKEL (reference sequence). V lost 3 bases, J lost 3 bases, and 12 bases lay in between. DNA of the CDR3: TGTGCCAGCAGCCATAGAGACTATATCTACAATGAGCAGTTCTTC. Amino acids: CASSHRDYIYNEQFF.

CDR3 loop: CSARDGTEAFF. CDR3 DNA sequence: TGCAGTGCTAGGGATGGCACTGAAGCTTTCTTT. The chain joins TRBV20-1 to TRBJ1-1; D not certain. The CDR3 runs 11 residues. Per the germline V gene, CDR1 is DFQATT and CDR2 is SNEGSKA (reference sequence). With 3 bases removed from V and 4 bases from J, the gap between germline ends came to 6 bases.

The rearrangement joins TRBV20-1 to TRBJ2-1; 8 bases are a match to TRBD2. Germline CDR1 reads DFQATT; CDR2 reads SNEGSKA (reference sequence). J gave up 0 bases and V 0 bases, and 10 bases lay outside the gene matches. CDR3 length equals 18 residues. This CDR3 is CSARDSAGGLLSYNEQFF. CDR3 bases: TGCAGTGCTAGAGATTCCGCGGGAGGTCTACTCTCCTACAATGAGCAGTTCTTC.

The chain joins TRBV29-1 to TRBJ2-1, with 7 positions matching TRBD2. The V gene end was trimmed by 5 bases and the J gene end by 2 bases; junction bases not matched to a gene: 3. The germline gives CDR1 SQVTM, CDR2 ANQGSEA. This CDR3 region has 13 residues. CDR3: CSVSGKTYNEQFF. The CDR3 bases are TGCAGCGTTAGCGGGAAAACCTACAATGAGCAGTTCTTC.

In the case of this clonotype: Its ends do not fully match the called genes, so a read error is possible. The V call is TRBV27, the J call TRBJ1-1; 10 bases are shared with TRBD1. Per the germline V gene, CDR1 is MNHEY and CDR2 is SMNVEV (reference sequence). The CDR3 length is 18 residues. The CDR3 sequence: CASSLSMTGGLMNAEAFF. The CDR3 bases are TGTGCCAGCAGTTTATCGATGACAGGGGGCCTGATGAACGCTGAAGCTTTCTTT.

This clonotype was seen only a few times. The chain carries TRBV5-1 and TRBJ1-2; D is ambiguous. V was trimmed by 0 bases and J by 8 bases, leaving 11 bases between them. CDR3 length: 13 amino acids. The V gene's germline CDR1 is SGHRS and CDR2 YFSETQ. CDR3 protein: CASSLDGLGGYTF. As DNA, the CDR3 is TGCGCCAGCAGCTTGGATGGCCTCGGGGGCTACACCTTC.

This clonotype has ten or more counts. The genes are TRBV28 and TRBJ1-4, with D unresolved. Trimming stripped 3 bases from V and 0 bases from J, with 2 bases between. CDR3 length: 13 amino acids. Germline V gene sequence: CDR1 MDHEN, CDR2 SYDVKM. The CDR3: CASSFTTNEKLFF. Here the CDR3 DNA reads TGTGCCAGCAGTTTTACAACTAATGAAAAACTGTTTTTT.

This clonotype was seen repeatedly, ten times or more. This chain connects TRBV6-5 to TRBJ2-7; TRBD2 aligns across 7 bases. Germline V gives CDR1 MNHEY, CDR2 SVGAGI. The CDR3 sequence is 17 residues long. Trimming took 0 bases from V and 0 from J; bases not matched to a gene: 8. The CDR3 DNA reads as TGTGCCAGCAGTTACTCGTTCGCGGGGGATAGCTCCTACGAGCAGTACTTC. The encoded protein is CASSYSFAGDSSYEQYF.

The rearrangement links TRBV28 to TRBJ2-7, with D tentatively TRBD2 (6 bases). Germline CDR1 MDHEN, CDR2 SYDVKM. The CDR3 spans 15 residues. Between the trimmed V and J ends, which lost 6 bases and 1 base, there was a span of 16 bases. DNA for the CDR3: TGTGCCAGCAGCTCGCCGATAGCGGAATCCTACGAGCAGTACTTC. Translated, it gives CASSSPIAESYEQYF.

In this sample, this clonotype turned up a few times. The rearrangement joins TRBV9 to TRBJ2-2; D is possibly TRBD1 or TRBD2 (5 bases each). This CDR3 region has 13 residues. Trimming removed 0 bases from V and 6 bases from J, with 6 bases in between. The germline gives CDR1 SGDLS, CDR2 YYNGEE. CDR3 residues: CASSVVGAGELFF. DNA for the CDR3: TGTGCCAGCAGCGTAGTGGGGGCCGGGGAGCTGTTTTTT. The whole variable domain, filled in from reference TRBV9 and TRBJ2-2, reads DSGVTQTPKHLITATGQRVTLRCSPRSGDLSVYWYQQSLDQGLQFLIQYYNGEERAKGNILERFSAQQFPDLHSELNLSSLELGDSALYFCASSVVGAGELFFGEGSRLTVL.

This clonotype appeared a single time. CDR3 sequence reads: CAISETGSGEAFF. For the CDR3, the DNA is TGTGCCATCAGCGAGACAGGGTCGGGTGAAGCTTTCTTT. The rearrangement uses TRBV10-3 and TRBJ1-1, with TRBD1 matching 7 bases. The ends lost 6 bases at V and 7 bases at J; junction bases unmatched: 8. This CDR3 has 13 residues. Germline lookup yields CDR1 ENHRY and CDR2 SYGVKD.

The V gene is TRBV7-6, the J gene TRBJ2-5, with D possibly TRBD1 on 6 matching bases. The last part of the DNA fits TRBJ2-7 better; the J call may be wrong. Per the germline V gene, CDR1 is SGHVS and CDR2 is FNYEAQ. The CDR3 length is 15 residues. The DNA of the CDR3 is TGTGCCAGCAGCCGGACAGATTCTAATCTCTACGAGCAGTACTTC. This translates into CASSRTDSNLYEQYF.

This chain connects TRBV28 to TRBJ2-1; the D is unclear. Germline CDR1 MDHEN, CDR2 SYDVKM. Trimming stripped 4 bases from V and 8 bases from J, with 9 bases between. The CDR3 is 12 amino acids. CDR3 in amino acids: CASSSYSDEQFF. DNA for the CDR3: TGTGCCAGCAGTTCCTATAGTGATGAGCAGTTCTTC.

The chain recombines TRBV13 with TRBJ2-7; D might be TRBD2 (5 bases). V shed 4 bases and J shed 1 base, with 17 bases lying between them. CDR3 size: 16 residues. Germline V CDR1 and CDR2: PRHDT, FYEKMQ (reference sequence). CDR3 nucleotide sequence: TGTGCCAGCAGCTCCCGGGGTCGATCCCTTTCCTACGAGCAGTACTTC. Translated, it gives CASSSRGRSLSYEQYF.

The chain joins TRBV15 to TRBJ2-3; the D gene is possibly TRBD2 (6 bases). The CDR3 consists of 16 residues. CDR1 LNHNV and CDR2 YYDKDF come from the germline V gene (reference sequence). The germline V and J ends were trimmed by 5 bases and 1 base, with 16 bases remaining between them. The CDR3 is CATSGPRTGGTDTQYF. The CDR3 nucleotides are TGTGCCACCAGCGGCCCCCGTACGGGGGGCACAGATACGCAGTATTTT.

This clonotype was recorded many times. The chain recombines TRBV12-3 or TRBV12-4 with TRBJ2-7; no clear D. V was shortened by 7 bases and J by 7 bases, with 20 bases between the two germline ends. The CDR3 contains 14 residues. CDR3 coding DNA: TGTGCCAGCACCCCGCGTGGCCACCCGGTAGAGCAGTACTTC. Its protein is CASTPRGHPVEQYF.

The genes are TRBV12-3 or TRBV12-4 and TRBJ2-5; weak D call: TRBD2 (6 bases). V was shortened by 7 bases and J by 4 bases, with 13 bases between the two germline ends. This CDR3 comprises 13 residues. The CDR3 DNA reads TGTGCCAGCAATCTTCGGGGGTTAGAGACCCAGTACTTC. This codes for CASNLRGLETQYF.

The chain is built from TRBV9 and TRBJ2-7, with TRBD1 matching 9 bases. With 0 bases clipped from V and 7 bases from J, the junction kept 8 bases outside the gene matches. The CDR3 totals 15 residues. Germline V gives CDR1 SGDLS, CDR2 YYNGEE. CDR3 nucleotide sequence: TGTGCCAGCAGCGTAGACAGGGGGCGAGGAGAGGAGCAGTACTTC. This translates into CASSVDRGRGEEQYF. Looking up the rest from reference TRBV9 and TRBJ2-7 gives the full variable domain: DSGVTQTPKHLITATGQRVTLRCSPRSGDLSVYWYQQSLDQGLQFLIQYYNGEERAKGNILERFSAQQFPDLHSELNLSSLELGDSALYFCASSVDRGRGEEQYFGPGTRLTVT.

Concerning this clonotype: A much larger clonotype is one base distant, so this may be a read error. The chain employs TRBV28 and TRBJ2-5; D possibly corresponds to TRBD1 (7 bases). Near its end, the DNA agrees better with TRBJ2-4, so the J call may be wrong. Germline CDR1 is MDHEN and CDR2 is SYDVKM. The CDR3 consists of 18 residues. CDR3 region: CASSPGGSGGIAKHIQYF. CDR3 nucleotide sequence: TGTGCCAGCAGCCCCGGCGGGTCAGGGGGGATAGCCAAACACATTCAGTACTTC.

The genes are TRBV3-1 and TRBJ1-2; D is possibly TRBD1 (6 bases). Germline assignment: CDR1 LGHDT and CDR2 YNNKEL (reference sequence). The CDR3 spans 13 residues. V lost 4 bases and J lost 6, with 12 bases in between. CDR3 in amino acids: CASSLGAQDGYTF. CDR3 DNA: TGTGCCAGCAGCCTGGGGGCGCAGGATGGCTACACCTTC. Filled out from reference TRBV3-1 and TRBJ1-2, the complete variable domain reads DTAVSQTPKYLVTQMGNDKSIKCEQNLGHDTMYWYKQDSKKFLKIMFSYNNKELIINETVPNRFSPKSPDKAHLNLHINSLELGDSAVYFCASSLGAQDGYTFGSGTRLTVV.

This clonotype showed up just a few times. This chain connects TRBV12-3 or TRBV12-4 to TRBJ2-1; D unclear. The V and J ends lost 7 bases and 4 bases respectively, with 11 bases between them. The CDR3 contains 13 residues. CDR3 loop: CASTFSPYNEQFF. CDR3 coding DNA: TGTGCCAGCACCTTCTCCCCGTACAATGAGCAGTTCTTC.

For this clonotype: Relative to the germline gene, one junction end is altered; a read error may explain this. This rearrangement joins TRBV29-1 to TRBJ2-3; 11 nucleotides agree with TRBD1. This CDR3 is 15 amino acids long. CDR1 and CDR2 from the germline V gene are SQVTM and ANQGSEA. CDR3 sequence (DNA): TGCAGCGTTGACTGGACAGGGGGCGGCACAGATACGCGGTATTTT. Residues: CSVDWTGGGTDTRYF.

This clonotype occurred a few times. This rearrangement joins TRBV4-1 to TRBJ2-3; tentatively, D is TRBD2 (6 bases). Germline-derived CDR1 and CDR2 are MGHRA and YSYEKL. V was clipped by 3 bases and J by 6 bases, with 10 bases between them. The CDR3 is 13 amino acids. The CDR3 here is CASSQGGVDTQYF. The CDR3 DNA sequence: TGCGCCAGCAGCCAGGGAGGAGTGGATACGCAGTATTTT.

The V and J genes are TRBV4-3 and TRBJ2-7; D possibly corresponds to TRBD1 (6 bases). This CDR3 contains 14 residues. Trimming took off 2 bases at V and 5 bases at J, with 13 bases between the two ends. Germline V gene sequence: CDR1 LGHNA, CDR2 YSLEER. In DNA, the CDR3 is TGCGCCAGCAGCCAACAACAGGGTTCCGACGAGCAGTACTTC. Protein sequence: CASSQQQGSDEQYF.

The V call is TRBV11-1, the J call TRBJ2-7, with TRBD1 matching over 7 bases. The CDR3 covers 13 residues. Germline CDR1 SGHAT, CDR2 FQDESV (reference sequence). V shed 6 bases and J 4 bases; nucleotides not matched to a gene: 6. The CDR3 bases are TGTGCCAGCAGTGAGGGACAGATATACGAGCAGTACTTC. Its translation: CASSEGQIYEQYF.

Only a few counts were recorded for this clonotype. The J gene is TRBJ1-4, the V gene TRBV27; D not certain. With 3 bases removed from V and 6 bases from J, the gap between germline ends came to 11 bases. Looked up from germline, CDR1 is MNHEY and CDR2 is SMNVEV (reference sequence). CDR3 length: 14 residues. The CDR3 nucleotides are TGTGCCAGCAGTTTGGAAAGGAATGATGAAAAACTGTTTTTT. This sequence encodes CASSLERNDEKLFF. Filled out from reference TRBV27 and TRBJ1-4, the complete variable domain reads EAQVTQNPRYLITVTGKKLTVTCSQNMNHEYMSWYRQDPGLGLRQIYYSMNVEVTDKGDVPEGYKVSRKEKRNFPLILESPSPNQTSLYFCASSLERNDEKLFFGSGTQLSVL.

This clonotype was counted a few times. CDR3: CSVSRLAGVRYF. The CDR3 region has the DNA TGCAGTGTTAGTCGACTAGCGGGAGTCCGGTACTTC. This chain joins TRBV20-1 and TRBJ2-7; the match to TRBD2 covers 12 bases. V lost 7 bases, J lost 12 bases, and 10 bases stayed unmatched. CDR3 length equals 12 residues. The germline V gene encodes CDR1 DFQATT and CDR2 SNEGSKA (reference sequence).

The rearrangement links TRBV6-1 to TRBJ1-2; D possibly corresponds to TRBD1 (6 bases). The CDR3 contains 16 residues. The V gene lost 5 bases and the J gene lost 0 bases, with 16 bases spanning the gap. CDR1 MNHNS and CDR2 SASEGT come from the germline V gene. The CDR3 is CASSSPWGTSNYGYTF. Here the CDR3 DNA reads TGTGCCAGCAGTTCCCCTTGGGGGACATCTAACTATGGCTACACCTTC.

This chain links TRBV12-3 or TRBV12-4 with TRBJ2-7, with D unclear. The CDR3 covers 14 residues. The V gene lost 3 bases and the J gene lost 1 base, with 10 bases spanning the gap. The CDR3 bases are TGTGCCAGCAGTTTCCTTGGGCTTTCCTACGAGCAGTACTTC. Translation: CASSFLGLSYEQYF.

This clonotype has just a few counts. The chain couples TRBV7-2 to TRBJ2-3, with D perhaps matching TRBD2 (6 bases). The CDR3 has 15 amino acids. In germline, CDR1 is SGHTA, CDR2 FQGNSA. The germline V and J ends were trimmed by 1 base and 6 bases, with 14 bases remaining between them. CDR3 sequence reads: CASSLVGGADDTQYF. The CDR3 nucleotides read TGTGCCAGCAGCTTAGTCGGAGGGGCGGATGATACGCAGTATTTT.